The rows below give T cell receptor beta chains drawn from one sample of a study of cytomegalovirus exposure and HLA in healthy donors. This table comes from immunoSEQ multiplex PCR, and its TCRdb copy is limited to in-frame clones, with some not included. Of 150,000 to 190,000 clones listed, around 79% are singletons. Sequenced: PBMCs. The receptors derive from a man between 18 and 35 years old in good health and CMV-seronegative. The CDR3 runs from the conserved cysteine through the conserved F or W. Fields, in order: D gene, clone size, V gene, J gene, CDR3 length, CDR3 DNA, CDR3 protein. A D gene is named only where the DNA matches it firmly. Size tells how often a clone was seen (once, few, many) or the class of an expanded clone, and some rows leave it out.

d_call: TRBD1
clone_size: NA
v_call: TRBV27
j_call: TRBJ1-2
cdr3_length: 13
cdr3_nt: TGTGCCAGCAGTTTACGACAGGGTGAAGGCTACACCTTC
cdr3_aa: CASSLRQGEGYTF

d_call: TRBD2
clone_size: NA
v_call: TRBV5-1
j_call: TRBJ2-5
cdr3_length: 14
cdr3_nt: TGCGCCAGCAGATCACTAGCGGGAGTAGAGACCCAGTACTTC
cdr3_aa: CASRSLAGVETQYF

d_call: NA
clone_size: NA
v_call: TRBV10-3
j_call: TRBJ2-7
cdr3_length: 12
cdr3_nt: TGTGCCATCAGTGAGCCCCCACTCGAGCAGTACTTC
cdr3_aa: CAISEPPLEQYF

d_call: TRBD1
clone_size: few
v_call: TRBV11-2
j_call: TRBJ2-5
cdr3_length: 13
cdr3_nt: TGTGCCAGCAGCCCTGGACAGGGGGAGACCCAGTACTTC
cdr3_aa: CASSPGQGETQYF

d_call: NA
clone_size: NA
v_call: TRBV28
j_call: TRBJ1-5
cdr3_length: 14
cdr3_nt: TGTGCCAGCACTAAAACGGGGTTCGGGCAGCCCCAGCATTTT
cdr3_aa: CASTKTGFGQPQHF

d_call: TRBD2
clone_size: once
v_call: TRBV9
j_call: TRBJ2-3
cdr3_length: 14
cdr3_nt: TGTGCCAGCAGCTCGACTAGCGGGACAGATACGCAGTATTTT
cdr3_aa: CASSSTSGTDTQYF

d_call: TRBD2
clone_size: NA
v_call: TRBV19
j_call: TRBJ2-7
cdr3_length: 14
cdr3_nt: TGTGCCAGTAGCGCCACTAGCGGGATGTACGAGCAGTACTTC
cdr3_aa: CASSATSGMYEQYF

d_call: NA
clone_size: NA
v_call: TRBV2
j_call: TRBJ2-7
cdr3_length: 15
cdr3_nt: TGTGCCAGCAGTGGTCCCTGGACTGGGTTCTACGAGCAGTACTTC
cdr3_aa: CASSGPWTGFYEQYF

d_call: NA
clone_size: NA
v_call: TRBV9
j_call: TRBJ2-3
cdr3_length: 15
cdr3_nt: TGTGCCAGCAGCGTGCCGGGAAGGAACACAGATACGCAGTATTTT
cdr3_aa: CASSVPGRNTDTQYF

d_call: NA
clone_size: NA
v_call: TRBV15
j_call: TRBJ2-6
cdr3_length: 17
cdr3_nt: TGTGCCACCAGCAGCGGACTCACCCCCTCTGGGGCCAACGTCCTGACTTTC
cdr3_aa: CATSSGLTPSGANVLTF

d_call: NA
clone_size: NA
v_call: TRBV10-3
j_call: TRBJ2-1
cdr3_length: 12
cdr3_nt: TGTGCCATCAGTGCTACCTACAATGAGCAGTTCTTC
cdr3_aa: CAISATYNEQFF

d_call: TRBD1
clone_size: NA
v_call: TRBV5-6
j_call: TRBJ2-7
cdr3_length: 13
cdr3_nt: TGTGCCAGCAGCTCCGGGACAGCCAACGAGCAGTACTTC
cdr3_aa: CASSSGTANEQYF

d_call: NA
clone_size: NA
v_call: TRBV6-6
j_call: TRBJ1-4
cdr3_length: 15
cdr3_nt: TGTGCCAGCAGTTCCAAGGGGATAAGGGATGAAAAACTGTTTTTT
cdr3_aa: CASSSKGIRDEKLFF

d_call: NA
clone_size: NA
v_call: TRBV19
j_call: TRBJ1-4
cdr3_length: 16
cdr3_nt: TGTGCCAGTAGTATAGTACGGGGGGGCAGAATTGAAAAACTGTTTTTT
cdr3_aa: CASSIVRGGRIEKLFF

d_call: NA
clone_size: NA
v_call: TRBV9
j_call: TRBJ2-2
cdr3_length: 15
cdr3_nt: TGTGCCAGCAGCGTAGGGACTACCTTCGGCGGGGAGCTGTTTTTT
cdr3_aa: CASSVGTTFGGELFF

d_call: NA
clone_size: NA
v_call: TRBV5-1
j_call: TRBJ1-1
cdr3_length: 14
cdr3_nt: TGCGCCAGCAGCCCTGGACAGCCAGGGACTGAAGCTTTCTTT
cdr3_aa: CASSPGQPGTEAFF

d_call: NA
clone_size: NA
v_call: TRBV29-1
j_call: TRBJ1-2
cdr3_length: 12
cdr3_nt: TGCAGCGTTGAGTCCGGGGTGGATGGCTACACCTTC
cdr3_aa: CSVESGVDGYTF

d_call: NA
clone_size: NA
v_call: TRBV28
j_call: TRBJ2-1
cdr3_length: 14
cdr3_nt: TGTGCCAGCAGCCTCCCTCCTCTTTCAGATGAGCAGTTCTTC
cdr3_aa: CASSLPPLSDEQFF

d_call: TRBD1
clone_size: NA
v_call: TRBV6-6
j_call: TRBJ2-5
cdr3_length: 15
cdr3_nt: TGTGCCAGCAGCCCCGGGGACAGGGATGGAGAGACCCAGTACTTC
cdr3_aa: CASSPGDRDGETQYF

d_call: TRBD2
clone_size: NA
v_call: TRBV27
j_call: TRBJ2-7
cdr3_length: 19
cdr3_nt: TGTGCCAGCAGCCCCTCAGGGGGAGTTTCTAGCGGGAGGGCCCCCGAGCAGTACTTC
cdr3_aa: CASSPSGGVSSGRAPEQYF

d_call: TRBD2
clone_size: NA
v_call: TRBV7-2
j_call: TRBJ2-2
cdr3_length: 15
cdr3_nt: TGTGCCAGCAGCTTTGGGCCCGGGGGGGCCGGGGAGCTGTTTTTT
cdr3_aa: CASSFGPGGAGELFF

d_call: TRBD2
clone_size: NA
v_call: TRBV7-8
j_call: TRBJ2-7
cdr3_length: 17
cdr3_nt: TGTGCCAGCAGTTCCCAAGGACTAGCGGGAAGGTCGTACGGGCAGTACTTC
cdr3_aa: CASSSQGLAGRSYGQYF

d_call: TRBD2
clone_size: once
v_call: TRBV5-1
j_call: TRBJ2-5
cdr3_length: 14
cdr3_nt: TGCGCCAGCAAAGGACTAGCGGTGCAAGAGACCCAGTACTTC
cdr3_aa: CASKGLAVQETQYF

d_call: NA
clone_size: few
v_call: TRBV4-3
j_call: TRBJ1-2
cdr3_length: 13
cdr3_nt: TGCGCCAGCAGCCAAGGCTCTTCGGGGGGCTACACCTTC
cdr3_aa: CASSQGSSGGYTF

d_call: NA
clone_size: NA
v_call: TRBV19
j_call: TRBJ2-4
cdr3_length: 17
cdr3_nt: TGTGCCAGTAGTACGAGTTACAGGTTACTAGCCAAAAACATTCAGTACTTC
cdr3_aa: CASSTSYRLLAKNIQYF

d_call: NA
clone_size: few
v_call: TRBV6-5
j_call: TRBJ1-1
cdr3_length: 16
cdr3_nt: TGTGCCAGCAGTTTCGGCGGCGGGGGGCCGAACACTGAAGCTTTCTTT
cdr3_aa: CASSFGGGGPNTEAFF

d_call: NA
clone_size: NA
v_call: TRBV7-9
j_call: TRBJ1-1
cdr3_length: 13
cdr3_nt: TGTGCCAGCAGCTTAGAGCGGGGGGCTGAAGCTTTCTTT
cdr3_aa: CASSLERGAEAFF

d_call: TRBD1
clone_size: NA
v_call: TRBV25-1
j_call: TRBJ2-7
cdr3_length: 14
cdr3_nt: TGTGCCAGCAGTGAGGGACAGGGCATACACGAGCAGTACTTC
cdr3_aa: CASSEGQGIHEQYF

d_call: NA
clone_size: NA
v_call: TRBV4-3
j_call: TRBJ1-5
cdr3_length: 16
cdr3_nt: TGCGCCAGCAGCCAAGATCGGGAAATCTTCAATCAGCCCCAGCATTTT
cdr3_aa: CASSQDREIFNQPQHF

d_call: TRBD2
clone_size: NA
v_call: TRBV5-6
j_call: TRBJ2-7
cdr3_length: 15
cdr3_nt: TGTGCCAGCAGCTTGATAGCGGGAGCCCTTTACGAGCAGTACTTC
cdr3_aa: CASSLIAGALYEQYF

d_call: NA
clone_size: NA
v_call: TRBV18
j_call: TRBJ1-5
cdr3_length: 15
cdr3_nt: TGTGCCAGCTTTTTATGGCAGACCGGCGGGCAGCCCCAGCATTTT
cdr3_aa: CASFLWQTGGQPQHF

d_call: TRBD2
clone_size: NA
v_call: TRBV27
j_call: TRBJ2-3
cdr3_length: 16
cdr3_nt: TGTGCCAGCAGTTTACTAGCGGGAGGGCCGATTGATACGCAGTATTTT
cdr3_aa: CASSLLAGGPIDTQYF

d_call: TRBD2
clone_size: NA
v_call: TRBV27
j_call: TRBJ2-1
cdr3_length: 15
cdr3_nt: TGTGCCAGCAGTTGGGCGGGAGGGCCGGGTGGGGAGCAGTTCTTC
cdr3_aa: CASSWAGGPGGEQFF

d_call: NA
clone_size: NA
v_call: TRBV19
j_call: TRBJ1-1
cdr3_length: 14
cdr3_nt: TGTGCCAGTAGTATTGAGGGCTTGAACACTGAAGCTTTCTTT
cdr3_aa: CASSIEGLNTEAFF

d_call: TRBD2
clone_size: few
v_call: TRBV14
j_call: TRBJ2-1
cdr3_length: 15
cdr3_nt: TGTGCCAGCAGCCAAGGAGCGGGAGTATACAATGAGCAGTTCTTC
cdr3_aa: CASSQGAGVYNEQFF

d_call: NA
clone_size: NA
v_call: TRBV6-5
j_call: TRBJ2-7
cdr3_length: 14
cdr3_nt: TGTGCCAGCAGTTACGGACAAACTGATTACGAGCAGTACTTC
cdr3_aa: CASSYGQTDYEQYF

d_call: TRBD2
clone_size: NA
v_call: TRBV5-4
j_call: TRBJ2-1
cdr3_length: 17
cdr3_nt: TGTGCCAGCAGCTTGGGGGTCAGCGGGAGCTCCTACAATGAGCAGTTCTTC
cdr3_aa: CASSLGVSGSSYNEQFF

d_call: NA
clone_size: NA
v_call: TRBV27
j_call: TRBJ1-6
cdr3_length: 16
cdr3_nt: TGTGCCAGCAGTTTTTCCCCCAGCCCGGGTAATTCACCCCTCCACTTT
cdr3_aa: CASSFSPSPGNSPLHF

d_call: NA
clone_size: few
v_call: TRBV15
j_call: TRBJ1-2
cdr3_length: 15
cdr3_nt: TGTGCCACCAGCAGAGGGGAGGGGGGGGCTATTGGCTACACCTTC
cdr3_aa: CATSRGEGGAIGYTF

d_call: NA
clone_size: few
v_call: TRBV13
j_call: TRBJ1-5
cdr3_length: 14
cdr3_nt: TGTGCCAGCAGCTTAGCGAGTAGCAATCAGCCCCAGCATTTT
cdr3_aa: CASSLASSNQPQHF

d_call: NA
clone_size: once
v_call: TRBV7-2
j_call: TRBJ2-2
cdr3_length: 14
cdr3_nt: TGTGCCAGCAGCGAGACAGGAGCGGCCGGGGAGCTGTTTTTT
cdr3_aa: CASSETGAAGELFF

d_call: TRBD2
clone_size: NA
v_call: TRBV30
j_call: TRBJ2-5
cdr3_length: 15
cdr3_nt: TGTGCCTGGAGTGTACATAGCGGGAGCGGAGAGACCCAGTACTTC
cdr3_aa: CAWSVHSGSGETQYF